Listed here is a single T cell receptor beta chain. Clones were read by immunoSEQ multiplex PCR, and TCRdb kept only the in-frame ones, dropping some. The repertoire includes about 170,000 clones, more than 80% of them detected once, and around 4% sits in the top ten. This entry comes from a study of T cell responses to AZD1222 COVID-19 vaccine. CDR1 SQVTM and CDR2 ANQGSEA come from the germline V gene. The CDR3 sequence is 15 residues long. The V gene lost 4 bases and the J gene lost 2 bases, with 16 bases spanning the gap. The receptor's source is an adult in good health. The chain couples TRBV29-1 to TRBJ2-3; D call uncertain. The specimen was peripheral blood, collected on day 0 of AZD1222 vaccination. Here the CDR3 reads CSVAKHSLITDTQYF. CDR3 coding DNA: TGCAGCGTTGCAAAACATAGCCTAATCACAGATACGCAGTATTTT.